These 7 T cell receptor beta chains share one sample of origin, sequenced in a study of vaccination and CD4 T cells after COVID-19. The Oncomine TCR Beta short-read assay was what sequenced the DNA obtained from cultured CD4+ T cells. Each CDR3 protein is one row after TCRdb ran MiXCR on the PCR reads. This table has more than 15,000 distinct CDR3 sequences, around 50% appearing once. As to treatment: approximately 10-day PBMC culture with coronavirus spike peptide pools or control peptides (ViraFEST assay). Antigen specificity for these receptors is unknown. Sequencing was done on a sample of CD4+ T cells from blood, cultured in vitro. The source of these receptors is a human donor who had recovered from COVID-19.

This chain's CDR3 is CASSESAGTQYF. CDR3 DNA: TGCGCCAGCAGTGAGTCGGCAGGGACCCAGTACTTC. The rearrangement joins TRBV10-1 to TRBJ2-5; D not resolved. CDR1 and CDR2 from the germline V gene are WNHNN and SYGVQD (reference sequence). V lost 0 bases, J lost 7 bases, and 6 bases lay in between. The CDR3 spans 12 residues.

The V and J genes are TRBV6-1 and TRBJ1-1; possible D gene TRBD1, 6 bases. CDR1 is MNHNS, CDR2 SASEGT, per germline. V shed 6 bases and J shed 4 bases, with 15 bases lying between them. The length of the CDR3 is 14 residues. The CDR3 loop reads CASSPRQGGTEAFF. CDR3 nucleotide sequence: TGTGCCAGCAGCCCTCGACAAGGGGGCACTGAAGCTTTCTTT.

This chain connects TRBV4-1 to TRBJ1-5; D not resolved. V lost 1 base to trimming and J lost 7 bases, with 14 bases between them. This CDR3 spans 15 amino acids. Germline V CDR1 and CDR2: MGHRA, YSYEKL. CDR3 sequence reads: CASSQGRGGHQPQHF. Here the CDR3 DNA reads TGCGCCAGCAGCCAAGGACGGGGAGGGCACCAGCCCCAGCATTTT.

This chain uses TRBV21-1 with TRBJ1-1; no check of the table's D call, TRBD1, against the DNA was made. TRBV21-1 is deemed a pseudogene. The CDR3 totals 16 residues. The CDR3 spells CASSKGPGADDTEAFF. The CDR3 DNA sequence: TGTGCCAGCAGCAAAGGTCCGGGGGCGGACGACACTGAAGCTTTCTTT.

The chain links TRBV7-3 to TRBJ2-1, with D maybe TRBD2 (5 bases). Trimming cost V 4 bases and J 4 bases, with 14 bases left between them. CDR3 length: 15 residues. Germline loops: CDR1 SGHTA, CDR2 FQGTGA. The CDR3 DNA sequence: TGTGCCAGCAGCTCCCCCCGGGATGAGTACAATGAGCAGTTCTTC. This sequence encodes CASSSPRDEYNEQFF.

The CDR3 sequence is CATSDIPSMSSGNTIYF. Written as DNA, the CDR3 is TGTGCCACCAGTGATATCCCGTCCATGAGCTCTGGAAACACCATATATTTT. This rearrangement joins TRBV24-1 to TRBJ1-3; D gene ambiguous. The V gene lost 3 bases and the J gene lost 0 bases, with 14 bases spanning the gap. The CDR3 length is 17 residues. The V gene's germline CDR1 is KGHDR and CDR2 SFDVKD.

CDR3 coding DNA: TGTGCCAGCACCCCCGGGACGGTCTCCTACGAGCAGTACTTC. Its translation is CASTPGTVSYEQYF. This sequence joins TRBV11-2 and TRBJ2-7, with D perhaps given as TRBD1 or TRBD2 (5 bases each). V lost 7 bases to trimming and J lost 0 bases, with 13 bases between them. The CDR3 covers 14 residues. The germline V gene has CDR1 SGHAT and CDR2 FQNNGV.